This T cell receptor (beta chain) stems from a study of early T cells in non-severe SARS-CoV-2 infection. As for the study in general: The study sequenced bulk RNA from unsorted whole blood, with chains unpaired.

CDR3 length: 16 residues. With V trimmed by 0 bases and J by 8 bases, 11 bases remained unmatched. In germline, CDR1 is SGHRS, CDR2 YFSETQ. At least ten counts were recorded for this clonotype. Its antigen is unknown. Attached unique molecular identifiers marked individual cDNA molecules. TCRdb independently ran MiXCR on the 5' RACE reads; one entry per CDR3 protein. This sample has more than 90,000 distinct CDR3 sequences; less than 15% occur once, and the top ten carry over 2%. Study observations and caveats: VDJdb matching favored anti-spike CD8 responses, missing private and CD4 specificities.

Material for sequencing was whole blood. The TCR sequence derives from an adult who was a healthcare worker with PCR-confirmed SARS-CoV-2 infection or an uninfected control (not recorded which). The V call is TRBV5-1, the J call TRBJ2-1; TRBD2 aligns across 7 bases. CDR3: CASSLGVVAGVHEQFF. The CDR3 nucleotides are TGCGCCAGCAGCTTGGGTGTGGTGGCGGGGGTACATGAGCAGTTCTTC.